The 15 T cell receptor beta chains reported below all come from one sample, sequenced in a study of human T cells and chemical hapten exposure. One entry per CDR3 protein, called by TCRdb with MiXCR from the RACE reads. The table has 200,000 to 300,000 distinct CDR3 sequences, about 9% seen once. Time point meaning: pre-sensitization, week 0. Treatment given: therapeutic diphenylcyclopropenone sensitization with weekly scalp DPC. Sequences were derived from whole blood, sampled in connection with sensitization to the hapten diphenylcyclopropenone (DPC). The source of these receptors is a middle-aged woman with alopecia areata. Some clones in this sample may be carry-over from other donors' samples.

This clonotype has a handful of counts. The J gene is TRBJ2-2, the V gene TRBV15; the D is unclear. Trimming removed 2 bases at V and 5 bases at J, with 6 bases between. CDR1 and CDR2 (germline): LNHNV, YYDKDF (reference sequence). The CDR3 runs to 13 residues. Here the CDR3 reads CATSRPDTGELFF. The CDR3 nucleotides read TGTGCCACCAGCAGACCCGATACCGGGGAGCTGTTTTTT.

This clonotype was seen a few times. An end of the junction differs from the germline gene, which may be a read error. The chain is built from TRBV7-7 and TRBJ2-5; no definite D call. Germline CDR1 and CDR2: SSHAT and FNYEAQ (reference sequence). This CDR3 has 13 amino acids. The CDR3 reads CASSPQIQETQYF. The CDR3 bases are TGTGCTAGCAGCCCTCAGATCCAAGAGACCCAGTACTTC. Variable domain in full (rest from reference TRBV7-7 and TRBJ2-5): GAGVSQSPRYKVTKRGQDVTLRCDPISSHATLYWYQQALGQGPEFLTYFNYEAQPDKSGLPSDRFSAERPEGSISTLTIQRTEQRDSAMYRCASSPQIQETQYFGPGTRLLVL.

This clonotype was found many times. The gene calls are TRBV5-1 and TRBJ1-1; D unresolved. Trimming shortened V by 0 bases and J by 0 bases, and 12 bases separated the two germline ends. The germline V gene encodes CDR1 SGHRS and CDR2 YFSETQ. CDR3 length: 16 amino acids. The CDR3, as DNA: TGCGCCAGCAGCTTGGTGGCAACCCTTATGAACACTGAAGCTTTCTTT. It specifies CASSLVATLMNTEAFF.

The V and J genes are TRBV27 and TRBJ2-3; a possible D gene is TRBD2 (6 bases). With 5 bases removed from V and 10 bases from J, the gap between germline ends came to 16 bases. There are 13 residues in the CDR3. Germline assignment: CDR1 MNHEY and CDR2 SMNVEV (reference sequence). Written as DNA, the CDR3 is TGTGCCAGCAGTCCTGAGATGGGACTTCCGCAGTATTTT. Protein: CASSPEMGLPQYF.

This clonotype has a handful of counts. CDR3 DNA: TGTGCCAGCAGCTTATCTGGGGGAGATGAGCAGTTCTTC. Translation gives CASSLSGGDEQFF. The chain joins TRBV7-2 to TRBJ2-1; D could derive from TRBD1 or TRBD2 (5 bases each). Germline CDR1 and CDR2: SGHTA and FQGNSA. V was trimmed by 2 bases and J by 8 bases, leaving 10 bases between them. The CDR3 is 13 amino acids.

In its sample, this clonotype was seen a few times. The chain carries TRBV3-1 and TRBJ2-1; no definite D call. The germline V gene has CDR1 LGHDT and CDR2 YNNKEL (reference sequence). The CDR3 contains 14 residues. Between the trimmed V and J ends, which lost 1 base and 3 bases, there was a span of 7 bases. The DNA of the CDR3 is TGTGCCAGCAGCCAAGGGATAATCTACAATGAGCAGTTCTTC. Protein sequence: CASSQGIIYNEQFF.

This chain connects TRBV20-1 to TRBJ1-1; D is ambiguous. V lost 4 bases to trimming and J lost 5 bases, with 14 bases between them. The CDR3 loop spans 13 amino acids. The germline V gene has CDR1 DFQATT and CDR2 SNEGSKA (reference sequence). DNA for the CDR3: TGCAGTGCTACCCTGGCAGTCGTGACTGAAGCTTTCTTT. Its protein product is CSATLAVVTEAFF.

This clonotype was seen repeatedly, ten times or more. V gene TRBV12-3 or TRBV12-4 combines with J gene TRBJ1-5, with D perhaps matching TRBD1 (6 bases). The CDR3 spans 14 residues. The V end was cut by 2 bases, the J end by 1 base, with 6 bases between. This CDR3 is CASSLRGSNQPQHF. In DNA, the CDR3 is TGTGCCAGCAGTTTAAGGGGGAGCAATCAGCCCCAGCATTTT.

This clonotype was recorded many times. The chain joins TRBV7-2 to TRBJ2-5; D unclear. CDR1 is SGHTA and CDR2 is FQGNSA in the germline V gene. V was clipped by 6 bases and J by 2 bases, with 10 bases between them. The CDR3 spans 13 residues. The CDR3 coding sequence is TGTGCCAGCAGTCTAAGCTGGCAAGAGACCCAGTACTTC. Translation: CASSLSWQETQYF.

The chain combines TRBV7-2 with TRBJ1-1, with TRBD1 identical over 7 bases. Germline CDR1 and CDR2: SGHTA and FQGNSA. The CDR3 runs 15 residues. After removal of 3 bases from V and 2 bases from J, the junction contained 6 bases not matched to a gene. CDR3 DNA sequence: TGTGCCAGCAGCTTGGGGACAGCCTTAAACACTGAAGCTTTCTTT. Translated: CASSLGTALNTEAFF.

This clonotype was picked up a small number of times. The rearrangement links TRBV7-2 to TRBJ2-7; the match to TRBD1 covers 8 bases. Germline-derived CDR1 and CDR2 are SGHTA and FQGNSA. The CDR3 has 15 amino acids. Trimming took 3 bases from V and 3 from J; bases not matched to a gene: 7. CDR3 DNA sequence: TGTGCCAGCAGCTTCAGGACAGGGATCGTCTACGAGCAGTACTTC. Its protein is CASSFRTGIVYEQYF. Looking up the rest from reference TRBV7-2 and TRBJ2-7 gives the full variable domain: GAGVSQSPSNKVTEKGKDVELRCDPISGHTALYWYRQSLGQGLEFLIYFQGNSAPDKSGLPSDRFSAERTGGSVSTLTIQRTQQEDSAVYLCASSFRTGIVYEQYFGPGTRLTVT.

A few counts support this clonotype. V usage is TRBV20-1 and J usage is TRBJ1-5, with a tentative D call TRBD1 (5 bases). V shed 6 bases and J shed 6 bases, with 21 bases lying between them. Germline V lookup: CDR1 DFQATT, CDR2 SNEGSKA (reference sequence). The CDR3 runs to 15 residues. This CDR3 is CSAPRPGDGFQPQHF. In DNA form, the CDR3 reads TGCAGTGCCCCTAGGCCGGGGGACGGGTTTCAGCCCCAGCATTTT.

This clonotype appeared a few times. The rearrangement joins TRBV20-1 to TRBJ2-1; 10 bases align to TRBD2. The CDR3 consists of 16 residues. The trim removed 0 bases at V and 0 bases at J, leaving 2 bases unmatched. Germline assignment: CDR1 DFQATT and CDR2 SNEGSKA (reference sequence). The CDR3 spells CSARDPSGSSYNEQFF. CDR3 sequence (DNA): TGCAGTGCTAGAGATCCTAGCGGGAGCTCCTACAATGAGCAGTTCTTC.

CDR3 nucleotide sequence: TGTGCCAGCAGCTTAGGGCTAGCGGGACTATACAATGAGCAGTTCTTC. This sequence encodes CASSLGLAGLYNEQFF. The chain employs TRBV7-9 and TRBJ2-1, with 9 bases identical to TRBD2. Unmatched junction bases numbered 5, after V lost 1 base and J lost 4 bases. CDR1 is SEHNR and CDR2 is FQNEAQ in the germline V gene (reference sequence). The CDR3 sequence is 16 residues long.

This clonotype has only a few counts. The chain recombines TRBV6-5 with TRBJ2-1, with a possible D match to TRBD2 (6 bases). Germline CDR1 and CDR2: MNHEY and SVGAGI. The CDR3 covers 15 residues. Trimming removed 0 bases from V and 5 bases from J, with 11 bases in between. Written as DNA, the CDR3 is TGTGCCAGCAGTTACTCGGGACTCCATAACAATGAGCAGTTCTTC. Residues: CASSYSGLHNNEQFF.